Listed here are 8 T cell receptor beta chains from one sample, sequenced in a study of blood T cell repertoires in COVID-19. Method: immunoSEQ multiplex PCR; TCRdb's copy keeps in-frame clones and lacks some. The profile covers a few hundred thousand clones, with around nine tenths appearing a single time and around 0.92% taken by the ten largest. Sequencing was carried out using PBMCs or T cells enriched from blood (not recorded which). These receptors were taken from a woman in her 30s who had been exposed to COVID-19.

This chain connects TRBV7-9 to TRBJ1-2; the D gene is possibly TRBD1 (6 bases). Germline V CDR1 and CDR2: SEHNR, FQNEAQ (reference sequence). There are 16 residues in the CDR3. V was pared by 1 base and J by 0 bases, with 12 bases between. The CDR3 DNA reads TGTGCCAGCAGCTTAGATAGGACAGAATCTAACTATGGCTACACCTTC. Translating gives CASSLDRTESNYGYTF.

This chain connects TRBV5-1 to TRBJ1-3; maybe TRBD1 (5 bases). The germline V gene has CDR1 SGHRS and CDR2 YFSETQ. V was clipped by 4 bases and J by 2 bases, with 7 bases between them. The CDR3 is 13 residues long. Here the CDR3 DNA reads TGCGCCAGCAGCCCGGACACTGGAAACACCATATATTTT. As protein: CASSPDTGNTIYF.

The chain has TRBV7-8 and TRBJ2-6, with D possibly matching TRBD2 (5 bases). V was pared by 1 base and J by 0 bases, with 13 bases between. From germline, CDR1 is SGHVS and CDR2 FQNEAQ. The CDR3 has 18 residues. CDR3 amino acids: CASSLVGIKYSGANVLTF. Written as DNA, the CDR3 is TGTGCCAGCAGCTTAGTCGGGATAAAATACTCTGGGGCCAACGTCCTGACTTTC.

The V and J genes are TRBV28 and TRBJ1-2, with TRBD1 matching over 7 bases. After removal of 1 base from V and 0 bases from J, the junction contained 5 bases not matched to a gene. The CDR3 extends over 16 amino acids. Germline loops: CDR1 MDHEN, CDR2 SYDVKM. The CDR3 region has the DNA TGTGCCAGCAGTTTATATTCAGGGGGGCCTAACTATGGCTACACCTTC. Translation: CASSLYSGGPNYGYTF.

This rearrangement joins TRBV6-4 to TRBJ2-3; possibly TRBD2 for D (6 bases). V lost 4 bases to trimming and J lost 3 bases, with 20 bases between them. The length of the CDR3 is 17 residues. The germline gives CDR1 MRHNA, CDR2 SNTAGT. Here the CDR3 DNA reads TGTGCCAGCAGTGCCCAACTTACTAGCTTCCCGACAGATACGCAGTATTTT. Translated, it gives CASSAQLTSFPTDTQYF.

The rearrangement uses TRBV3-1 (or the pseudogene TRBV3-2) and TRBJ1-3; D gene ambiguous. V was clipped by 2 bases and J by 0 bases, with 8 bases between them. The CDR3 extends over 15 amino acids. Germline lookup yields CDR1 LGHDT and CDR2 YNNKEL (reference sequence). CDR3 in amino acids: CASSQTRSSGNTIYF. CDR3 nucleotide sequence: TGTGCCAGCAGCCAAACTCGGAGCTCTGGAAACACCATATATTTT.

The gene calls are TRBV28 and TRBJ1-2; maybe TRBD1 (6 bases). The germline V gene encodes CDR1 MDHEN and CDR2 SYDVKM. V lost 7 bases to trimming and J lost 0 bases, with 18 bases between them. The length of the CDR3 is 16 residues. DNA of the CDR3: TGTGCCAGCATTAGCCCGGGACATACAACTAACTATGGCTACACCTTC. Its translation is CASISPGHTTNYGYTF.

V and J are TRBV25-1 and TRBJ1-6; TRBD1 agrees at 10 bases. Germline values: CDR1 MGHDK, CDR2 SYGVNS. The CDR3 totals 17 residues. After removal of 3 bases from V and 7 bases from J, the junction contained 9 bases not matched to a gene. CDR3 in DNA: TGTGCCAGCAGTGACCTTTCCCGGACAGGGGGGAATTCACCCCTCCACTTT. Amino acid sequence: CASSDLSRTGGNSPLHF.